What follows describes a single T cell receptor (beta chain). Antigen: not known. The sequencing depth, 1 in 200,000 to 1 in 1 million T cells, was the target. Sequenced by immunoSEQ multiplex PCR; TCRdb stores in-frame clones only, minus some. The sample lists some 100,000 clones; roughly 60% were seen once. The data were obtained in a study of cytotoxic CD8 clonotypes in ibrutinib-treated CLL. Overall study results and limits: Clonality increased with ibrutinib response but returned toward baseline at progression. Patients with sustained remission and those progressing were sampled at differing times.

With cryopreserved PBMCs as the source, 1.5 to 2.5 micrograms of genomic DNA went to TCR beta libraries. Germline assignment: CDR1 SNHLY and CDR2 FYNNEI. The length of the CDR3 is 14 residues. J was trimmed by 4 bases and V by 6 bases; bases with no gene match: 6. The specimen comprised PBMCs, sampled after 24 months of ibrutinib treatment. This receptor was identified in a human donor with chronic lymphocytic leukemia. This chain links TRBV2 with TRBJ2-3, with 8 bases fitting TRBD1. The CDR3, as DNA: TGTGCCAGCAGCAAAGGACAGGGATCAGATACGCAGTATTTT. Translation: CASSKGQGSDTQYF.